A selection of T cell receptor beta chains follows, all from one sample in a study of Graves' ophthalmopathy and Graves' hyperthyroidism. TCRdb fed the multiplex PCR reads into MiXCR, producing one record per CDR3 protein. The sample has around 600,000 distinct CDR3 sequences; roughly two fifths are singletons. Specimen: peripheral blood. The origin of the receptors is an adult man with Graves' ophthalmopathy. Each CDR3 is given with its conserved first and last residue. The D gene is left open where the match is weak. Where a row states a size, it is once, few, many or the class of an expanded clone; other rows omit it.

j_call d_call v_call clone_size cdr3_nt cdr3_aa
TRBJ1-6 . TRBV14 . TGTGCCAGCAGCCAAGTGGGTTGGTCACCCCTCCACTTT CASSQVGWSPLHF
TRBJ1-6 . TRBV24-1 . TGTGCCACCATCGGGGCCCCTGATAATTCACCCCTCCACTTT CATIGAPDNSPLHF
TRBJ2-7 . TRBV7-7 . TGTGCCAGCTCACCACCTCAGGAGACCTACGAGCAGTACTTC CASSPPQETYEQYF
TRBJ1-3 TRBD1 TRBV13 . TGTGCCAGCAGCGTAAACAAGGACAGGGATGAAGGTCACACCATATATTTT CASSVNKDRDEGHTIYF
TRBJ1-5 . TRBV20-1 many TGCAGTGCTAGGGAGGGAAATAGCAATCAGCCCCAGCATTTT CSAREGNSNQPQHF
TRBJ1-1 TRBD1 TRBV9 many TGTGCCAGCAGCGTAGGAGGGGGCCCTGAAGCTTTCTTT CASSVGGGPEAFF
TRBJ2-2 TRBD1 TRBV25-1 . TGTGCCAGCAGACAGACAGGGGACACCGGGGAGCTGTTTTTT CASRQTGDTGELFF
TRBJ1-1 . TRBV2 many TGTGCCAGCAGTGGTGGCAGGGGATTGAACACTGAAGCTTTCTTT CASSGGRGLNTEAFF
TRBJ1-1 TRBD1 TRBV12-3/TRBV12-4 few TGTGCCAGCAATAGGGACAGGGGGGCATTCACTGAAGCTTTCTTT CASNRDRGAFTEAFF
TRBJ1-3 TRBD1 TRBV29-1 . TGCAGCGTTGCTCAGGGACAGGGGCTCTGGGACACCATATATTTT CSVAQGQGLWDTIYF
TRBJ2-7 TRBD1 TRBV25-1 many TGTGCCAGCAGGGGACAGGGCAGCTCCTACGAGCAGTACTTC CASRGQGSSYEQYF
TRBJ2-7 TRBD1 TRBV10-3 . TGTGCCATCAGGAGAGACAGGGATTCAGTCGAGCAGTACTTC CAIRRDRDSVEQYF
TRBJ1-4 . TRBV15 many TGTGCCACCAGCACCCCTGGGGACTTTAATGAAAAACTGTTTTTT CATSTPGDFNEKLFF
TRBJ1-2 . TRBV4-3 few TGCGCCAGCAGCCAAAAATACCCAGCTAACTATGGCTACACCTTC CASSQKYPANYGYTF
TRBJ1-1 . TRBV29-1 . TGCAGCGTTGAAAAGGACGTGGGAACTGAAACTTCCTTT CSVEKDVGTETSF
TRBJ2-7 TRBD2 TRBV5-1 many TGCGCCAGCAGCTTGGTTGCGGGAGAAGTCAACCACGAGCAGTACTTC CASSLVAGEVNHEQYF
TRBJ1-6 . TRBV5-1 many TGCGCCAGCAGCTTGACTGTACAGCATAATTCACCCCTCCACTTT CASSLTVQHNSPLHF
TRBJ1-5 . TRBV19 many TGTGCCAGTAGTATAGATGGGAGTAGCAATCAGCCCCAGCATTTT CASSIDGSSNQPQHF
TRBJ1-6 . TRBV29-1 . TGCAGCGTTGGAAGCTCCTATAATTCACCCCTCCACTTT CSVGSSYNSPLHF
TRBJ1-3 TRBD1 TRBV10-3 . TGTGCCATCAGTTCTCAGGGGGGTCGAACCACCATATATTTT CAISSQGGRTTIYF
TRBJ2-7 . TRBV24-1 many TGTGCCACCAGCTCAGGCTACGAGCAGTACTTC CATSSGYEQYF
TRBJ1-5 . TRBV27 . TGTGCCAGCAGTTGGAGTCCGGGTCAGCCCCAGCATTTT CASSWSPGQPQHF
TRBJ2-2 . TRBV19 few TGTGCCAGTAGTGTGGTTCTAGAACCGAACACCGGGGAGCTGTTTTTT CASSVVLEPNTGELFF
TRBJ1-5 . TRBV12-3/TRBV12-4 many TGTGCCAGCAGTTTAGGGGAGGGTGGGCAGCCCCAGCATTTT CASSLGEGGQPQHF
TRBJ2-3 . TRBV24-1 few TGTGCCACCGGGGACTTCACGCAGTATTTT CATGDFTQYF
TRBJ1-1 . TRBV11-1 . TGTGCCAGCAGGGGGGGAAAGGACCTACCCCAAAACACTGAAGCTTTCTTT CASRGGKDLPQNTEAFF
TRBJ1-1 . TRBV6-6 . TGTGCCAGCAGTTCGGACGGTAAGAACACTGAAGCTTTCTTT CASSSDGKNTEAFF
TRBJ1-6 . TRBV10-3 many TGTGCCAGCAGTGAAGATATGGGTTCACCCCTCCACTTT CASSEDMGSPLHF
TRBJ1-5 . TRBV6-1 . TGTGCCAGCAGATTACACTTTAATCAGCCCCAGCATTTT CASRLHFNQPQHF
TRBJ2-7 . TRBV6-5 few TGTGCCAGCAGCCCAAAACAGGATCTCTCCTACGAGCAGTACTTC CASSPKQDLSYEQYF
TRBJ1-5 . TRBV29-1 many TGCAGCGTTGAAGATCCCAATCAGCCCCAGCATTTT CSVEDPNQPQHF
TRBJ2-1 . TRBV7-7 . TGTGCCAGCAGCTTATCGTGGGAGAGGGGCAATGAGCAGTTCTTC CASSLSWERGNEQFF
TRBJ2-2 . TRBV7-3 few TGTGCCAGCAGCTTAAATGGGGACAAGATTAACACCGGGGAGCTGTTTTTT CASSLNGDKINTGELFF
TRBJ1-5 . TRBV6-6 many TGTGCCAGCAGTTATGAGGGAGACAATCAGCCCCAGCATTTT CASSYEGDNQPQHF
TRBJ2-5 TRBD1 TRBV14 . TGTGCCAGCTCACCAACCGGACAGGGGGCAAAGGAGACCCAGTACTTC CASSPTGQGAKETQYF
TRBJ1-3 . TRBV9 many TGTGCCAGCAGCGTCGCAGGGACCGGAAACACCATATATTTT CASSVAGTGNTIYF
TRBJ2-5 TRBD2 TRBV7-9 few TGTGCCAGCAGCGTACCGGGAGGAGGAGAGACCCAGTACTTC CASSVPGGGETQYF
TRBJ1-2 TRBD1 TRBV3-1 . TGTGCCAGCAGCCAGACGGACAGGGGGGACTATGGCTACACCTTC CASSQTDRGDYGYTF
TRBJ2-5 TRBD2 TRBV6-5 few TGTGCCAGCAGCATAGCGGGAGTAGTACAAGAGACCCAGTACTTC CASSIAGVVQETQYF
TRBJ2-3 . TRBV20-1 . TGCAGTGCGAGGATAATGACAGATACGCAGTATTTT CSARIMTDTQYF
TRBJ2-5 . TRBV19 . TGTGCCAGTAGAAAAGAGGGCAGGGCCGAGACCCAGTACTTC CASRKEGRAETQYF
TRBJ2-5 . TRBV7-9 many TGTGCCAGCAGCCTCTGGAGGGAGACCCAGTACTTC CASSLWRETQYF
TRBJ2-5 . TRBV2 . TGTGCCAGCAGTGACTCGGGACGGGAGGAGACCCAGTACTTC CASSDSGREETQYF
TRBJ2-7 . TRBV12-3/TRBV12-4 many TGTGCCAGCAGTTCCCCTAGGGGGAGACCCTACGAGCAGTACTTC CASSSPRGRPYEQYF
TRBJ2-2 TRBD1 TRBV11-2 few TGTGCCAGCAGCTTAGTACTGGGACAGGCGAACACCGGGGAGCTGTTTTTT CASSLVLGQANTGELFF
TRBJ2-7 . TRBV5-1 many TGCGCCAGCAGCTTAACAGCGACCTACGAGCAGTACTTC CASSLTATYEQYF
TRBJ1-1 TRBD1 TRBV29-1 many TGCAGCGTTAAGGGACAGGGGGTAATCACTGAAGCTTTCTTT CSVKGQGVITEAFF